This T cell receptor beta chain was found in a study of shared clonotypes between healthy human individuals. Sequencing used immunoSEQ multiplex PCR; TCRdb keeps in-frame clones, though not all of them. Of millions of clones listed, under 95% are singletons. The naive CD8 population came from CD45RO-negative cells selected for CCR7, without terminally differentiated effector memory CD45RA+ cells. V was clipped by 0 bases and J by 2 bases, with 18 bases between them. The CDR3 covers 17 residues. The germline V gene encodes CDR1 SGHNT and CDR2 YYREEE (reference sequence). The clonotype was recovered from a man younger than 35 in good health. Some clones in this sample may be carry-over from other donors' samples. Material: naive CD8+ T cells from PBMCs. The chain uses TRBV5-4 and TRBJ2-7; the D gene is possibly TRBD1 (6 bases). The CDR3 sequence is CASSLGGQGLLAYEQYF. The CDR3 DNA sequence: TGTGCCAGCAGCTTGGGGGGCCAGGGGCTACTTGCCTACGAGCAGTACTTC.